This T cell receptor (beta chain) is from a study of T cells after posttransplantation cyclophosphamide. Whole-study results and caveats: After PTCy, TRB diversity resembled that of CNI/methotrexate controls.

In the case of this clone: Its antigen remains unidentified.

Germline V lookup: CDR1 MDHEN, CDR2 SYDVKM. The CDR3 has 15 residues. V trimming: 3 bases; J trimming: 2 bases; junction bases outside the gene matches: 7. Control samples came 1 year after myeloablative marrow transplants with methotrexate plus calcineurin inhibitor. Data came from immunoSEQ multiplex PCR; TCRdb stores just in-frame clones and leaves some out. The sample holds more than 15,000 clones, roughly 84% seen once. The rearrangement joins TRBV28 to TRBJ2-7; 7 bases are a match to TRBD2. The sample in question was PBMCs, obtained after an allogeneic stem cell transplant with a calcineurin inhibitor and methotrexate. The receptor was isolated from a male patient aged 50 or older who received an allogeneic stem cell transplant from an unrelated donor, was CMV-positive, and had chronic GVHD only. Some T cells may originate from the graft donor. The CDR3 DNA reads TGTGCCAGCAGTTTCTCGACTAGCCGTCCCTACGAGCAGTACTTC. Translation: CASSFSTSRPYEQYF.